Listed below are T cell receptor beta chains from one sample, sequenced in a study of blood T cells in healthy people across ages. TCRdb independently ran MiXCR on the 5' RACE reads; one entry per CDR3 protein. This sample yields about 760,000 distinct CDR3 sequences, of which 56% are seen a single time; more than 25% belongs to the top ten. Sequenced: blood. These receptors were obtained from a man between 40 and 49 years old in good health. The CDR3 runs from the conserved cysteine through the conserved F or W. A D gene is named only where the DNA matches it firmly. Clone size appears in some rows only: once, few, many, or a class for an expanded clone.

d_gene	v_gene	abundance	j_gene	CDR3aa	CDR3nt
.	TRBV6-2/TRBV6-3	few	TRBJ1-2	CASSFLTAHYGYTF	TGTGCCAGCAGTTTTTTGACAGCTCACTATGGCTACACCTTC
TRBD1	TRBV9	.	TRBJ2-2	CASSVADRATGELFF	TGTGCCAGCAGCGTAGCAGACAGGGCGACCGGGGAGCTGTTTTTT
TRBD2	TRBV7-3	.	TRBJ2-1	CASSLAGAVNEQFF	TGTGCCAGCAGCTTAGCGGGAGCGGTCAATGAGCAGTTCTTC
TRBD1	TRBV11-2	.	TRBJ1-4	CASSPLPGTGDPATNEKLFF	TGTGCCAGCAGCCCTCTCCCCGGGACAGGGGATCCTGCAACTAATGAAAAACTGTTTTTT
TRBD2	TRBV7-2	.	TRBJ2-7	CASSLATSGRVFSYEQYF	TGTGCCAGCAGCTTAGCGACTAGCGGGAGGGTCTTCTCCTACGAGCAGTACTTC
.	TRBV7-9	.	TRBJ2-1	CASSPPRQTLFNEQFF	TGTGCCAGCAGCCCGCCCCGACAGACCCTTTTCAATGAGCAGTTCTTC
.	TRBV3-1	.	TRBJ2-1	CASSQKRWAGLYNEQFF	TGTGCCAGCAGCCAAAAAAGGTGGGCAGGGCTGTACAATGAGCAGTTCTTC
TRBD1	TRBV12-5	.	TRBJ1-1	CASGLTQGGITEAFF	TGTGCTAGTGGTCTAACACAGGGGGGGATCACTGAAGCTTTCTTT
TRBD2	TRBV20-1	.	TRBJ2-4	CSARDTSGENIQYF	TGCAGTGCTAGAGATACTAGCGGGGAAAACATTCAGTACTTC
.	TRBV20-1	few	TRBJ2-7	CSARGVDGISYEQYF	TGCAGTGCTAGAGGGGTCGACGGTATCTCCTACGAGCAGTACTTC
.	TRBV4-3	.	TRBJ2-7	CASSQDRGRTSEQYF	TGCGCCAGCAGCCAAGATCGAGGGAGAACGTCCGAGCAGTACTTC
TRBD1	TRBV4-2	.	TRBJ2-7	CASSPQGQGFIEQYF	TGTGCCAGCAGCCCACAAGGACAGGGTTTTATCGAGCAGTACTTC
TRBD1	TRBV5-5	few	TRBJ2-3	CASSLRQGFQDTQYF	TGTGCCAGCAGCTTACGACAGGGTTTCCAAGATACGCAGTATTTT
.	TRBV7-6	.	TRBJ2-3	CATIDGLAADTQYF	TGTGCCACCATAGATGGACTGGCGGCAGATACGCAGTATTTT
.	TRBV3-1	many	TRBJ2-1	CASSQDLREGDEQFF	TGTGCCAGCAGCCAAGATCTTCGGGAAGGGGATGAGCAGTTCTTC
TRBD1	TRBV28	.	TRBJ1-2	CASRTPGTGCAYTF	TGTGCCAGCAGAACGCCAGGGACAGGGTGTGCCTACACCTTC
.	TRBV6-1	few	TRBJ2-5	CASGLGGTQETQYF	TGTGCCAGCGGATTAGGCGGGACACAAGAGACCCAGTACTTC
TRBD1	TRBV20-1	.	TRBJ2-7	CSAPDRGASSYEQYF	TGCAGTGCCCCTGACAGGGGCGCGAGCTCCTACGAGCAGTACTTC
.	TRBV20-1	once	TRBJ2-7	CSASRKPQEIQYF	TGCAGTGCTTCAAGGAAACCTCAAGAGATCCAGTACTTC
TRBD2	TRBV20-1	.	TRBJ2-3	CSASVGTSGSDTQYF	TGCAGTGCCTCCGTTGGGACTAGCGGGTCAGATACGCAGTATTTT